These 9 T cell receptor beta chains were sequenced from one sample in a study of cytomegalovirus exposure and HLA in healthy donors. With 60 Vbeta and 13 Jbeta primers, the PCR was carried out. Profiling relied on immunoSEQ multiplex PCR, and the TCRdb table lists in-frame clones only, not all of them. The data contain some 110,000 clones, roughly 68% of them singletons. The sample consisted of PBMCs. Receptors were obtained from a young man in good health and CMV-seropositive.

This rearrangement joins TRBV6-6 to TRBJ1-6; TRBD1 matches at 9 bases. Germline loops: CDR1 MNHNY, CDR2 SVGAGI (reference sequence). Trimming took 5 bases from V and 7 from J; bases not matched to a gene: 9. CDR3 length equals 16 residues. The CDR3 region has the DNA TGTGCCAGCAGTGGCTCGCGGACAGGGGAAAATTCACCCCTCCACTTT. Its protein product is CASSGSRTGENSPLHF.

This sequence joins TRBV2 and TRBJ1-1; D might be TRBD1 (6 bases). From germline, CDR1 is SNHLY and CDR2 FYNNEI. The CDR3 is 16 residues long. Trimming left V 3 bases short and J 4 bases short, with 18 bases between. CDR3 region: CASSDLRNRDGTEAFF. CDR3 nucleotide sequence: TGTGCCAGCAGTGATCTCCGGAACAGGGATGGCACTGAAGCTTTCTTT.

The genes are TRBV7-6 and TRBJ1-4; 8 positions agree with TRBD1. The V segment lost 4 bases and the J segment 12 bases; nucleotides outside the gene matches: 13. Germline CDR1 and CDR2: SGHVS and FNYEAQ. CDR3 length equals 15 residues. CDR3 nucleotide sequence: TGTGCCAGCAGCTCCCAGGGGGCCCCACTGGGGGAACTGTTTTTT. Translated: CASSSQGAPLGELFF.

The chain recombines TRBV19 with TRBJ1-1; possibly TRBD1 for D (6 bases). Trimming stripped 10 bases from V and 0 bases from J, with 18 bases between. The germline V gene has CDR1 LNHDA and CDR2 SQIVND (reference sequence). This CDR3 has 15 amino acids. For the CDR3, the DNA is TGTGCCAACAGGCCGGGACAACTTATGAACACTGAAGCTTTCTTT. Translation: CANRPGQLMNTEAFF.

The CDR3 is CASSLTPGQGSYNSPLHF. The CDR3 DNA sequence: TGCGCCAGCAGCTTAACACCGGGACAGGGATCCTATAATTCACCCCTCCACTTT. J is TRBJ1-6 and V is TRBV5-1; 9 positions match TRBD1. The J segment lost 1 base and the V segment lost 2 bases, leaving 7 bases of the junction unmatched. The length of the CDR3 is 18 residues. Germline CDR1 and CDR2: SGHRS and YFSETQ. Looking up the rest from reference TRBV5-1 and TRBJ1-6 gives the full variable domain: KAGVTQTPRYLIKTRGQQVTLSCSPISGHRSVSWYQQTPGQGLQFLFEYFSETQRNKGNFPGRFSGRQFSNSRSEMNVSTLELGDSALYLCASSLTPGQGSYNSPLHFGNGTRLTVT.

This clone has only a few counts. V and J are TRBV30 and TRBJ1-6; 10 bases map to TRBD1. In germline, CDR1 is GTSNPN, CDR2 SVGIG (reference sequence). The ends lost 1 base at V and 10 bases at J; junction bases unmatched: 7. CDR3 size: 15 residues. CDR3 residues: CAWSAGTGALSPLHF. CDR3 nucleotide sequence: TGTGCCTGGAGTGCCGGGACAGGGGCCCTATCACCCCTCCACTTT.

The chain couples TRBV9 to TRBJ2-5, with 9 bases lining up with TRBD1. CDR1 SGDLS and CDR2 YYNGEE come from the germline V gene. Germline trimming cut 0 bases from V and 4 bases from J; bases unmatched to any gene: 4. There are 15 residues in the CDR3. The CDR3 coding sequence is TGTGCCAGCAGCGTAGGAGGGACAGGGTCAGAGACCCAGTACTTC. Encoded protein: CASSVGGTGSETQYF.

J is TRBJ2-1 and V is TRBV28, with 9 nucleotides matching TRBD2. J was trimmed by 0 bases and V by 4 bases; bases with no gene match: 1. The CDR3 loop spans 15 amino acids. Germline V gene sequence: CDR1 MDHEN, CDR2 SYDVKM. CDR3 sequence: CASSSSGISYNEQFF. DNA for the CDR3: TGTGCCAGCAGTTCTAGCGGGATCTCCTACAATGAGCAGTTCTTC. Full variable domain (missing parts from reference TRBV28 and TRBJ2-1): DVKVTQSSRYLVKRTGEKVFLECVQDMDHENMFWYRQDPGLGLRLIYFSYDVKMKEKGDIPEGYSVSREKKERFSLILESASTNQTSMYLCASSSSGISYNEQFFGPGTRLTVL.

In this sample, this clone turned up a few times. The chain combines TRBV21-1 with TRBJ2-1; the table's D call of TRBD2 was not tested on the DNA. TRBV21-1 is marked as a pseudogene. The CDR3 spans 17 residues. The CDR3 protein is CASSKHLAHASYNEQFF. The CDR3, as DNA: TGTGCCAGCAGCAAACATTTAGCGCACGCGTCCTACAATGAGCAGTTCTTC.